In its sample, the clone carrying this TCR beta chain was seen once. The sample belongs to a study of T cell responses to AZD1222 COVID-19 vaccine. Germline V gives CDR1 SGHVS, CDR2 FQNEAQ. V trimming: 5 bases; J trimming: 7 bases; junction bases outside the gene matches: 9. This CDR3 spans 15 amino acids. Assay used: immunoSEQ multiplex PCR; TCRdb lists only in-frame clones, some missing. The sample contains about 110,000 clones, 89% of which appear only once. The sequences come from peripheral blood, collected 28 days after the second AZD1222 dose. The chain employs TRBV7-8 and TRBJ2-1; 9 nucleotides match TRBD2. The sequence was obtained from an adult who received the AZD1222 COVID-19 vaccine. The CDR3 spells CASSRYTREGNEQFF. The CDR3 nucleotides are TGTGCCAGCAGCCGCTATACGCGGGAGGGGAATGAGCAGTTCTTC.